These T cell receptor beta chains were read from a single sample in a study of long-term antiretroviral therapy in people with HIV. The table came from immunoSEQ multiplex PCR; TCRdb's copy has only in-frame clones and leaves some out. The sample contains about 15,000 clones, around 83% of which appear only once. The sample was unsorted PBMCs, taken just before starting antiretroviral therapy. These receptors were collected from a man aged 40-49 years with HIV. The CDR3 runs from the conserved cysteine through the conserved F or W. A D gene is named only where the DNA matches it firmly. Clone sizes are given selectively: once, few, many, or a class where the clone is expanded.

v_call	d_call	clone_size	j_call	cdr3_nt	cdr3_aa
TRBV4-1	TRBD2	NA	TRBJ2-6	TGCGCCAGCAGCCAACATACTCGGGTAATGCGGGAGGATGGGGCCAACGTCCTGACTTTC	CASSQHTRVMREDGANVLTF
TRBV4-1	NA	NA	TRBJ1-2	TGCGCCAGCAGCCAAGATTTATCGGACGGACGTCTTCAGGGCTACACCTTC	CASSQDLSDGRLQGYTF
TRBV10-3	NA	NA	TRBJ2-3	TGTGCCATCAGTGCCGGGGTCAACACAGATACGCAGTATTTT	CAISAGVNTDTQYF
TRBV19	TRBD1	NA	TRBJ2-2	TGTGCCAGTAGTTCCACAGGGGGCGCTTACTTTCCCGGGGAGCTGTTTTTT	CASSSTGGAYFPGELFF
TRBV6-1	NA	NA	TRBJ1-3	TGTGCCAGCAAATATAACTCTGGAAACACCATATATTTT	CASKYNSGNTIYF
TRBV28	NA	NA	TRBJ1-1	TGTGCCAGCAGTAGTCCGGCCTTGGGCACTGAAGCTTTCTTT	CASSSPALGTEAFF
TRBV11-3	TRBD1	NA	TRBJ2-3	TGTGCCAGCAGCCTGGGACAGGGGGTTACAGATACGCAGTATTTT	CASSLGQGVTDTQYF
TRBV2	NA	NA	TRBJ1-5	TGTGCCAGCAGTGAAGATGAACAGGAAGATCAGCCCCAGCATTTT	CASSEDEQEDQPQHF
TRBV11-1	NA	few	TRBJ1-5	TGTGCCAGCAGCTCGGGCCCACGCGATCAGCCCCAGCATTTT	CASSSGPRDQPQHF
TRBV10-2	TRBD2	NA	TRBJ2-2	TGCGCCAGCACGGGAGGCGCTTCTACCGGGGAGCTGTTTTTT	CASTGGASTGELFF
TRBV11-2	NA	NA	TRBJ2-7	TGTGCCAGCAGCTTTCGACAGATCTCCTACGAGCAGTACTTC	CASSFRQISYEQYF
TRBV11-2	TRBD2	NA	TRBJ2-7	TGTGCCAGCAGCCCGACCCCGGGGAGGGGCCACGAGCAGTACTTC	CASSPTPGRGHEQYF
TRBV6-5	NA	once	TRBJ2-1	TGTGCCAGCAGTTCCCGGGCTTATACCTCCTACAATGAGCAGTTCTTC	CASSSRAYTSYNEQFF
TRBV6-1	NA	NA	TRBJ2-1	TGTGCCAGCAGTGAAGAAGAGGGATCCTACAATGAGCAGTTCTTC	CASSEEEGSYNEQFF
TRBV9	NA	NA	TRBJ1-4	TGTGCCAGCAGCCCACGACAGTCTAATGAAAAACTGTTTTTT	CASSPRQSNEKLFF
TRBV11-2	NA	once	TRBJ2-5	TGTGCCAGCAGCTTAGAGGGGGGTTCAGGGGAGACCCAGTACTTC	CASSLEGGSGETQYF
TRBV9	TRBD1	NA	TRBJ1-2	TGTGCCAGCAGCGTAGTGGCGGGACAGCACTATGGCTACACCTTC	CASSVVAGQHYGYTF
TRBV7-8	NA	once	TRBJ2-5	TGTGCCAGCAGCCGGAACCCCAGGGGTCCGGAAGAGACCCAGTACTTC	CASSRNPRGPEETQYF
TRBV10-3	TRBD1	NA	TRBJ2-1	TGTGCCATCAGTGGGTTCGGGGGACAGGGGGCGAATGAGCAGTTCTTC	CAISGFGGQGANEQFF
TRBV30	NA	NA	TRBJ1-2	TGTGCCTGGAGTGTACCCACTTCCGCATGGGGCTACACCTTC	CAWSVPTSAWGYTF
TRBV27	TRBD1	NA	TRBJ2-5	TGTGCCAGCAAGACGGGACAGGGGGCCGAGACCCAGTACTTC	CASKTGQGAETQYF
TRBV27	TRBD1	NA	TRBJ1-6	TGTGCCAGCAGTGCCGGGACAGGAGATAATTCACCCCTCCACTTT	CASSAGTGDNSPLHF
TRBV1	NA	NA	TRBJ2-3	TGCACCAGCAGTATCTCCAGCGGGGACCCAACGTCCACTAGCACAGATACGCAGTATTTT	CTSSISSGDPTSTSTDTQYF
TRBV5-4	TRBD1	NA	TRBJ1-4	TGTGCCAGCAGCTTGGATAGCAGGGGGAATGAAAAACTGTTTTTT	CASSLDSRGNEKLFF
TRBV15	NA	few	TRBJ1-2	TGTGCCACCAGCAGAGATCGGACTCCGTATGGCTACACCTTC	CATSRDRTPYGYTF
TRBV7-9	NA	NA	TRBJ2-7	TGTGCCAGCAGCCCGTCGTTCGGACATAGCTCCTACGAGCAGTACTTC	CASSPSFGHSSYEQYF
TRBV7-3	TRBD1	NA	TRBJ2-3	TGTGCCAGCAGCTTCACAGGGGGAACAGATACGCAGTATTTT	CASSFTGGTDTQYF
TRBV6-1	NA	NA	TRBJ1-2	TGTGCCAGCAGTGGGGCCGAAGTTTCTAACTATGGCTACACCTTC	CASSGAEVSNYGYTF
TRBV30	TRBD1	NA	TRBJ1-6	TGTGCCTGGAGTTTGGGACAGGGGATGGGGAATTCACCCCTCCACTTT	CAWSLGQGMGNSPLHF
TRBV5-4	NA	few	TRBJ2-7	TGTGCCAGCAGCTTGGACCAGCGGCCCTCCTACGAGCAGTACTTC	CASSLDQRPSYEQYF
TRBV15	NA	NA	TRBJ2-2	TGTGCCACCACCCAGGGGAACACCGGGGAGCTGTTTTTT	CATTQGNTGELFF
TRBV30	NA	NA	TRBJ1-6	TGTGCCTGGACAGCAATCTATAATTCACCCCTCCACTTT	CAWTAIYNSPLHF
TRBV6-1	NA	NA	TRBJ2-1	TGTGCCAGCAGTGAATCGGGCCCTAGGGAGTTCTTC	CASSESGPREFF
TRBV25-1	TRBD1	NA	TRBJ2-1	TGTGCCAGCACTATACAGGGGCGCGATGAGCAGTTCTTC	CASTIQGRDEQFF
TRBV5-4	TRBD2	NA	TRBJ2-3	TGTGCCAGCAGCTTCCTCTTGGGGGGAGGGAGCACAGATACGCAGTATTTT	CASSFLLGGGSTDTQYF
TRBV5-4	TRBD1	NA	TRBJ1-2	TGTGCCAGCAGCTCAGGACAGGGAGGAATAAACTATGGCTACACCTTC	CASSSGQGGINYGYTF
TRBV15	NA	NA	TRBJ2-7	TGTGCCACCAGCAGAGATCGGAACAGATTCTACGAGCAGTACTTC	CATSRDRNRFYEQYF
TRBV18	NA	NA	TRBJ2-3	TGTGCCAGCTCTTCTGGACGTCAAGATACGCAGTATTTT	CASSSGRQDTQYF
TRBV10-3	NA	NA	TRBJ2-5	TGTGCCATCAGTGCCTCCGGGACAAAAGAGACCCAGTACTTC	CAISASGTKETQYF
TRBV15	NA	NA	TRBJ2-4	TGTGCCACCAGCCAAATCAGGGGAAACATTCAGTACTTC	CATSQIRGNIQYF
TRBV6-1	NA	NA	TRBJ2-2	TGTGCCAGCGCTAGTCATGTCGGGGAGCTGTTTTTT	CASASHVGELFF